These 27 T cell receptor beta chains share one sample of origin, sequenced in a study of cytomegalovirus exposure and HLA in healthy donors. Primers included in the PCR were 60 Vbeta and 13 Jbeta primers. Sequencing used immunoSEQ multiplex PCR; TCRdb keeps in-frame clones, though not all of them. The data hold some 180,000 clones, with around 80% observed a single time. Sequenced sample: PBMCs. These receptors were obtained from a man younger than 35 in good health and CMV-seronegative.

V and J are TRBV5-1 and TRBJ1-2; 8 nucleotides match TRBD1. The junction had 8 bases not matched to a gene; V was cut back by 0 bases and J by 7 bases. Germline lookup yields CDR1 SGHRS and CDR2 YFSETQ. The CDR3 runs 15 residues. CDR3 amino acids: CASSLADRDPGGYTF. The CDR3 DNA is TGCGCCAGCAGCTTGGCGGACAGGGACCCGGGTGGCTACACCTTC.

The rearrangement links TRBV11-3 to TRBJ2-3; TRBD2 matches at 7 bases. CDR1 and CDR2 (germline): SGHNT, YENEEA. With 5 bases clipped from V and 6 bases from J, the junction kept 17 bases outside the gene matches. The CDR3 is 17 residues long. CDR3 sequence (DNA): TGTGCCAGCAGCCAGGAGCGGGAACTAGCAGTATTGGATACGCAGTATTTT. This gives the protein CASSQERELAVLDTQYF.

The J gene is TRBJ2-7, the V gene TRBV27; 9 positions agree with TRBD1. The CDR3 totals 14 residues. V gave up 4 bases and J gave up 7 bases; unmatched junction bases: 8. From germline, CDR1 is MNHEY and CDR2 SMNVEV (reference sequence). CDR3 DNA sequence: TGTGCCAGCAGTTCCACAGGGGGCCCAGGGGAGCAGTACTTC. This translates into CASSSTGGPGEQYF.

The V and J genes are TRBV7-8 and TRBJ2-1; 10 bases match TRBD2. Germline loops: CDR1 SGHVS, CDR2 FQNEAQ. V lost 2 bases to trimming and J lost 0 bases; unmatched junction nucleotides: 1. This CDR3 comprises 16 residues. CDR3 DNA sequence: TGTGCCAGCAGCTTAAGCGGGAGGGCCTCCTACAATGAGCAGTTCTTC. This sequence encodes CASSLSGRASYNEQFF.

This chain links TRBV9 with TRBJ2-5; tentatively, D is TRBD1 (6 bases). The germline V gene encodes CDR1 SGDLS and CDR2 YYNGEE. V lost 3 bases, J lost 4 bases, and 13 bases lay in between. The CDR3 runs 14 residues. Here the CDR3 reads CASSGKGVRETQYF. The CDR3 DNA is TGTGCCAGCAGCGGGAAGGGGGTTCGAGAGACCCAGTACTTC.

This CDR3 reads CASSYNGDTEAFF. The CDR3 nucleotides read TGTGCCAGCAGTTACAACGGGGACACTGAAGCTTTCTTT. This sequence joins TRBV6-5 and TRBJ1-1; D is unresolved. Trimming took 2 bases from V and 3 from J, leaving 7 bases between them. CDR1 and CDR2 from the germline V gene are MNHEY and SVGAGI. The CDR3 runs to 13 residues.

The chain recombines TRBV19 with TRBJ2-1; 7 bases agree with TRBD2. Germline CDR1 and CDR2: LNHDA and SQIVND (reference sequence). With V trimmed by 7 bases and J by 4 bases, 7 bases remained unmatched. There are 14 residues in the CDR3. This CDR3 reads CASNGGGLYNEQFF. The CDR3 DNA follows: TGTGCCAGTAACGGCGGGGGACTTTACAATGAGCAGTTCTTC.

This chain connects TRBV6-5 to TRBJ1-5; TRBD1 is a possible D gene (5 bases). Trimming removed 1 base at V and 1 base at J, with 8 bases between. The germline V gene encodes CDR1 MNHEY and CDR2 SVGAGI. This CDR3 has 15 amino acids. The CDR3 here is CASSYYAGSNQPQHF. CDR3 coding DNA: TGTGCCAGCAGTTACTACGCAGGGAGCAATCAGCCCCAGCATTTT.

The chain uses TRBV11-2 and TRBJ2-5; tentatively, D is TRBD2 (5 bases). CDR1 SGHAT and CDR2 FQNNGV come from the germline V gene. V lost 5 bases and J lost 0, with 13 bases in between. CDR3 length: 15 amino acids. The CDR3 nucleotides are TGTGCCAGCAGCCCTATCAGGACTTACCAAGAGACCCAGTACTTC. Amino acid sequence: CASSPIRTYQETQYF.

V is TRBV2 and J is TRBJ2-5; D not resolved. The V and J ends lost 2 bases and 1 base respectively, with 14 bases between them. The CDR3 sequence is 16 residues long. Germline CDR1 SNHLY, CDR2 FYNNEI. CDR3 loop: CASSEIPARSQETQYF. The CDR3 bases are TGTGCCAGCAGTGAAATACCCGCGCGGAGCCAAGAGACCCAGTACTTC.

V gene TRBV7-3 combines with J gene TRBJ2-7; perhaps TRBD1 as D (7 bases). This CDR3 region has 15 residues. Per the germline V gene, CDR1 is SGHTA and CDR2 is FQGTGA. The V and J ends lost 6 bases and 2 bases respectively, with 17 bases between them. For the CDR3, the DNA is TGTGCCAGCAGTGCGACAGGGAGGCCGCCCTACGAGCAGTACTTC. The encoded protein is CASSATGRPPYEQYF. The whole variable domain, remainder taken from reference TRBV7-3 and TRBJ2-7, is GAGVSQTPSNKVTEKGKYVELRCDPISGHTALYWYRQSLGQGPEFLIYFQGTGAADDSGLPNDRFFAVRPEGSVSTLKIQRTERGDSAVYLCASSATGRPPYEQYFGPGTRLTVT.

The V call is TRBV30, the J call TRBJ2-7, with D possibly being TRBD1 (6 bases). Germline CDR1 and CDR2: GTSNPN and SVGIG (reference sequence). The CDR3 consists of 13 residues. V dropped 2 bases and J dropped 2 bases, with 10 bases sitting between them. The CDR3 DNA is TGTGCCTGGAGTAACAGGGCGGCCTACGAGCAGTACTTC. Translated: CAWSNRAAYEQYF.

This clone was recorded only once. The chain carries TRBV7-8 and TRBJ2-6, with 8 nucleotides matching TRBD1. This CDR3 region has 18 residues. Losses at the gene ends were 5 bases for V and 0 bases for J; bases not matched to a gene: 9. The germline V gene has CDR1 SGHVS and CDR2 FQNEAQ. The CDR3 loop reads CASSLRDRLASGANVLTF. As DNA, the CDR3 is TGTGCCAGCAGCCTCCGGGACAGGTTAGCCTCTGGGGCCAACGTCCTGACTTTC.

The chain employs TRBV23-1 and TRBJ2-7; perhaps TRBD1 as D (6 bases). TRBV23-1 qualifies as an ORF whose function is uncertain. The CDR3 consists of 14 residues. Trimming removed 6 bases from V and 2 bases from J, with 14 bases in between. The CDR3 bases are TGCGCCAGCAGGGGACACCCAGTCCCCTACGAGCAGTACTTC. Translation gives CASRGHPVPYEQYF.

The table lists this clone with a few counts. V usage is TRBV30 and J usage is TRBJ1-3; 8 bases are a match to TRBD1. Per the germline V gene, CDR1 is GTSNPN and CDR2 is SVGIG (reference sequence). V lost 5 bases, J lost 3 bases, and 3 bases stayed unmatched. This CDR3 is built from 13 residues. The CDR3: CAWETGVGNTIYF. The CDR3 region has the DNA TGTGCCTGGGAGACAGGGGTTGGAAACACCATATATTTT. The full variable domain, its missing parts supplied by reference TRBV30 and TRBJ1-3, is SQTIHQWPATLVQPVGSPLSLECTVEGTSNPNLYWYRQAAGRGLQLLFYSVGIGQISSEVPQNLSASRPQDRQFILSSKKLLLSDSGFYLCAWETGVGNTIYFGEGSWLTVV.

The chain is built from TRBV30 and TRBJ1-3, with D possibly matching TRBD1 (5 bases). Trimming stripped 4 bases from V and 2 bases from J, with 12 bases between. The CDR3 is made up of 14 amino acids. Germline V gene sequence: CDR1 GTSNPN, CDR2 SVGIG (reference sequence). The CDR3 sequence: CAWMRGGPGNTIYF. For the CDR3, the DNA is TGTGCCTGGATGCGGGGGGGTCCTGGAAACACCATATATTTT.

The chain is built from TRBV9 and TRBJ2-5, with 8 bases identical to TRBD1. The CDR3 sequence is 14 residues long. Per the germline V gene, CDR1 is SGDLS and CDR2 is YYNGEE. V shed 3 bases, J shed 5 bases, and the junction held 6 bases outside the gene matches. The CDR3 is CASSATGAVETQYF. As DNA, the CDR3 is TGTGCCAGCAGCGCGACAGGGGCGGTGGAGACCCAGTACTTC.

This clone was counted a single time. The CDR3 DNA reads TGTGCCAGCAGTGAATCCCAGGGCACTGAAGCTTTCTTT. The encoded protein is CASSESQGTEAFF. The chain recombines TRBV2 with TRBJ1-1, with D possibly being TRBD1 (5 bases). There are 13 residues in the CDR3. The germline V gene has CDR1 SNHLY and CDR2 FYNNEI. V lost 2 bases and J 4 bases, leaving 8 bases between the germline ends.

This clone was counted a single time. The rearrangement links TRBV29-1 to TRBJ2-3; D not certain. Trimming pared 4 bases from V and 2 bases from J, leaving 13 bases between. The length of the CDR3 is 14 residues. Germline V gives CDR1 SQVTM, CDR2 ANQGSEA. CDR3 nucleotide sequence: TGCAGCGTTGCCCGGAGCCTATACACAGATACGCAGTATTTT. Its protein is CSVARSLYTDTQYF.

Only a few counts were recorded for this clone. This rearrangement joins TRBV6-1 to TRBJ2-5; D remains unclear. Near its end, the DNA agrees better with TRBJ2-7, so the J call may be wrong. Germline-derived CDR1 and CDR2 are MNHNS and SASEGT. The CDR3 totals 14 residues. The chain's CDR3 is CASSESVKTYEQYF. The CDR3 region has the DNA TGTGCCAGCAGTGAATCGGTCAAAACCTACGAGCAGTACTTC.

The V gene is TRBV6-1, the J gene TRBJ2-1, with TRBD1 identical over 11 bases. Trimming removed 4 bases from V and 9 bases from J; junction bases left unmatched: 5. The germline V gene has CDR1 MNHNS and CDR2 SASEGT. CDR3 length: 14 residues. The CDR3 is CASSGTGTGGEQFF. CDR3 DNA sequence: TGTGCCAGCAGTGGGACCGGGACAGGGGGTGAGCAGTTCTTC.

The genes are TRBV5-6 and TRBJ1-1; D is possibly TRBD1 (5 bases). The CDR3 contains 13 residues. The germline V gene has CDR1 SGHDT and CDR2 YYEEEE. Trimming took off 0 bases at V and 11 bases at J, with 14 bases between the two ends. This chain's CDR3 is CASSLEGLSLAFF. CDR3 in DNA: TGTGCCAGCAGCTTGGAGGGACTGTCGTTGGCTTTCTTT.

The chain combines TRBV4-1 with TRBJ2-3, with TRBD2 matching 10 bases. V gave up 2 bases and J gave up 3 bases; unmatched junction bases: 5. The germline V gene encodes CDR1 MGHRA and CDR2 YSYEKL. The CDR3 is 16 amino acids. CDR3 coding DNA: TGCGCCAGCAGCCAACCTAGCGGGAGCGGGACAGATACGCAGTATTTT. This encodes CASSQPSGSGTDTQYF.

The rearrangement joins TRBV6-1 to TRBJ2-7; TRBD1 might be the D (6 bases). The V end was cut by 6 bases, the J end by 4 bases, with 13 bases between. The length of the CDR3 is 13 residues. Germline CDR1 is MNHNS and CDR2 is SASEGT. CDR3 DNA: TGTGCCAGCAGACAGGGAAATAGGTACGAGCAGTACTTC. It specifies CASRQGNRYEQYF.

The chain combines TRBV25-1 with TRBJ1-2; D is unresolved. The CDR3 spans 11 residues. Trimming pared 0 bases from V and 10 bases from J, leaving 6 bases between. Germline CDR1 reads MGHDK; CDR2 reads SYGVNS. The CDR3 region is CASSEYAIYTF. CDR3 sequence (DNA): TGTGCCAGCAGTGAATATGCGATCTACACCTTC.

The gene calls are TRBV27 and TRBJ2-3, with D maybe TRBD2 (6 bases). Per the germline V gene, CDR1 is MNHEY and CDR2 is SMNVEV (reference sequence). The CDR3 consists of 15 residues. Trimming shortened V by 3 bases and J by 2 bases, and 12 bases separated the two germline ends. The CDR3 sequence is CASSLSRGVTDTQYF. The CDR3 bases are TGTGCCAGCAGTTTGTCGCGGGGTGTCACAGATACGCAGTATTTT.

This rearrangement joins TRBV13 to TRBJ1-1; D might be TRBD1 (6 bases). Per germline, CDR1 PRHDT and CDR2 FYEKMQ (reference sequence). The V gene lost 2 bases and the J gene lost 4 bases, with 8 bases spanning the gap. The CDR3 contains 13 residues. For the CDR3, the DNA is TGTGCCAGCAGCTTAAAAGGGGGCACTGAAGCTTTCTTT. Translated, it gives CASSLKGGTEAFF.